Shown below are 8 T cell receptor beta chains from a single sample sequenced in a study of cytomegalovirus exposure and HLA in healthy donors (dated by TCRdb to 2015 to 2018). Library creation used the immunoSEQ multiplex PCR assay. The multiplex PCR relied on a mix of 60 forward primers for TCR Vbeta segments and 13 reverse primers for TCR Jbeta segments. Imported from immuneACCESS, the table was reduced by TCRdb to in-frame sequences with V and J called. These copies leave out some clones; in studies compared against another copy, an unresolved V gene accounts for under half, and the cause of the remainder is not known. The sample table records about 160,000 clones; around 78% of these occur just once. The ten largest clones capture roughly 1.5% of the sample. The sample comprised PBMCs. The source is a man in his forties or fifties in good health and CMV-seronegative.

The chain employs TRBV7-2 and TRBJ2-3, with 15 bases fitting TRBD2. The germline gives CDR1 SGHTA, CDR2 FQGNSA. The CDR3 covers 17 residues. The junction had 6 bases not matched to a gene; V was cut back by 4 bases and J by 4 bases. The CDR3 region is CASSWGLAGGLADTQYF. The CDR3 coding sequence is TGTGCCAGCAGCTGGGGACTAGCGGGAGGTTTAGCAGATACGCAGTATTTT.

This clone was picked up a small number of times. The chain employs TRBV2 and TRBJ2-7; 9 bases line up with TRBD1. The CDR3 loop spans 14 amino acids. V trimming: 6 bases; J trimming: 2 bases; junction bases outside the gene matches: 5. Germline CDR1 and CDR2: SNHLY and FYNNEI. The CDR3, as DNA: TGTGCCAGCAGCGACAGGGGGGGACCCTACGAGCAGTACTTC. Its protein is CASSDRGGPYEQYF.

This clone has a handful of counts. The V gene is TRBV7-9, the J gene TRBJ2-2; 9 positions agree with TRBD1. Germline CDR1 SEHNR, CDR2 FQNEAQ (reference sequence). V shed 5 bases and J 11 bases; nucleotides not matched to a gene: 12. The CDR3 runs 15 residues. In nucleotides, the CDR3 is TGTGCCAGCAGCCCCGGGACAGGGATTCTCGGCGAGCTGTTTTTT. Translating it yields CASSPGTGILGELFF. The entire variable domain, with the rest obtained from reference TRBV7-9 and TRBJ2-2, is as follows: DTGVSQNPRHKITKRGQNVTFRCDPISEHNRLYWYRQTLGQGPEFLTYFQNEAQLEKSRLLSDRFSAERPKGSFSTLEIQRTEQGDSAMYLCASSPGTGILGELFFGEGSRLTVL.

The chain is built from TRBV7-9 and TRBJ1-5; tentatively, D is TRBD1 (5 bases). The CDR3 totals 12 residues. CDR1 is SEHNR, CDR2 FQNEAQ, per germline (reference sequence). V was clipped by 5 bases and J by 10 bases, with 12 bases between them. The CDR3 sequence is CASSRDSEPQHF. CDR3 sequence (DNA): TGTGCCAGCAGCCGAGACAGTGAACCCCAGCATTTT. The full variable domain, in which reference TRBV7-9 and TRBJ1-5 provide the parts outside the CDR3, is DTGVSQNPRHKITKRGQNVTFRCDPISEHNRLYWYRQTLGQGPEFLTYFQNEAQLEKSRLLSDRFSAERPKGSFSTLEIQRTEQGDSAMYLCASSRDSEPQHFGDGTRLSIL.

This clone appeared a few times. The chain has TRBV6-6 and TRBJ1-4, with D tentatively TRBD1 (6 bases). Trimming left V 0 bases short and J 8 bases short, with 16 bases between. Looked up from germline, CDR1 is MNHNY and CDR2 is SVGAGI (reference sequence). The CDR3 loop spans 16 amino acids. The CDR3 loop is CASSYSVDSQGEKLFF. The CDR3 DNA sequence: TGTGCCAGCAGTTACTCGGTCGACAGCCAGGGGGAAAAACTGTTTTTT.

This clone was seen only a few times. The V gene is TRBV28, the J gene TRBJ2-5; the D gene is possibly TRBD1 (5 bases). The CDR3 has 17 amino acids. Trimming stripped 1 base from V and 5 bases from J, with 20 bases between. Germline CDR1 is MDHEN and CDR2 is SYDVKM. The CDR3 here is CASSLLAWGRVGETQYF. The CDR3 nucleotides read TGTGCCAGCAGTTTATTGGCGTGGGGCAGGGTAGGGGAGACCCAGTACTTC.

This chain links TRBV28 with TRBJ2-7, with a weak D call TRBD2 (5 bases). Germline loops: CDR1 MDHEN, CDR2 SYDVKM. V was clipped by 8 bases and J by 1 base, with 9 bases between them. This CDR3 is built from 12 residues. The CDR3 loop reads CASAWESYEQYF. For the CDR3, the DNA is TGTGCCAGCGCCTGGGAGTCCTACGAGCAGTACTTC.

This clone was found a few times. J is TRBJ2-2 and V is TRBV25-1; 13 nucleotides match TRBD2. V dropped 6 bases and J dropped 2; count of bases not matched to a gene: 3. Germline V lookup: CDR1 MGHDK, CDR2 SYGVNS. The CDR3 is 16 amino acids. CDR3 in DNA: TGTGCCAGCAGCGGGACTAGCGGGACAAACACCGGGGAGCTGTTTTTT. This gives the protein CASSGTSGTNTGELFF.